Below are 27 T cell receptor beta chains sequenced from a single sample in a study of blood T cells in healthy people across ages. For the second PCR, which ran for about 7 to 11 cycles, a sample-barcoded 5' primer and a J-beta primer mix were used. TCRdb redid the calling of the 5' RACE reads with MiXCR, one entry per CDR3 protein. The sample includes 800,000 to 950,000 distinct CDR3 sequences, around 48% seen only once; the top ten take roughly an eighth. The sample comprised blood. Receptor source: a man under 40 in good health.

The chain links TRBV12-3 or TRBV12-4 to TRBJ2-5; TRBD1 might be the D (6 bases). CDR3 size: 15 residues. V lost 4 bases and J lost 5, with 17 bases in between. CDR3 in DNA: TGTGCCAGCAGTTCCACGGGACAATTCGGGGAGACCCAGTACTTC. Its protein product is CASSSTGQFGETQYF.

This clonotype was detected only a few times. This chain connects TRBV7-9 to TRBJ2-7, with 7 bases aligning to TRBD1. The CDR3 has 14 residues. Looked up from germline, CDR1 is SEHNR and CDR2 is FQNEAQ (reference sequence). With 5 bases clipped from V and 4 bases from J, the junction kept 8 bases outside the gene matches. The CDR3 loop reads CASSPQDRLYEQYF. DNA of the CDR3: TGTGCCAGCAGCCCTCAGGACAGGCTGTACGAGCAGTACTTC.

This clonotype was seen repeatedly, ten times or more. The CDR3 sequence: CASSLGPDYGYTF. The DNA of the CDR3 is TGTGCCAGCAGCCTAGGACCGGACTATGGCTACACCTTC. This sequence joins TRBV7-9 and TRBJ1-2; D is undetermined. The germline V and J ends were trimmed by 5 bases and 3 bases, with 10 bases remaining between them. The CDR3 is 13 residues long. CDR1 SEHNR and CDR2 FQNEAQ come from the germline V gene (reference sequence).

The chain uses TRBV20-1 and TRBJ1-6; D is unclear. CDR1 DFQATT and CDR2 SNEGSKA come from the germline V gene (reference sequence). The V gene lost 3 bases and the J gene lost 9 bases, with 6 bases spanning the gap. The CDR3 loop spans 11 amino acids. CDR3 nucleotides: TGCAGTGCTAGGTCAGGTTCACCCCTCCACTTT. As protein: CSARSGSPLHF.

The gene calls are TRBV3-1 and TRBJ2-7; no definite D call. Germline CDR1 LGHDT, CDR2 YNNKEL (reference sequence). The CDR3 totals 14 residues. The germline V and J ends were trimmed by 1 base and 3 bases, with 10 bases remaining between them. This chain's CDR3 is CASSQVTSDYEQYF. For the CDR3, the DNA is TGTGCCAGCAGCCAAGTAACTTCGGACTACGAGCAGTACTTC.

This chain links TRBV6-6 with TRBJ2-5; possibly TRBD2 for D (7 bases). Germline assignment: CDR1 MNHNY and CDR2 SVGAGI (reference sequence). This CDR3 is 17 amino acids long. V dropped 5 bases and J dropped 2 bases, with 21 bases sitting between them. The CDR3 DNA is TGTGCCAGCAGTAGGGGGGGGATACTAGCTGGGCAAGAGACCCAGTACTTC. It specifies CASSRGGILAGQETQYF.

The chain carries TRBV6-5 and TRBJ2-7; D is undetermined. Germline CDR1 reads MNHEY; CDR2 reads SVGAGI. V was shortened by 2 bases and J by 1 base, with 6 bases between the two germline ends. The CDR3 is 13 residues long. Here the CDR3 DNA reads TGTGCCAGCAGTTACGTCGGTTCCTACGAGCAGTACTTC. This gives the protein CASSYVGSYEQYF.

The chain employs TRBV28 and TRBJ1-2, with 8 bases identical to TRBD1. Germline-derived CDR1 and CDR2 are MDHEN and SYDVKM. The CDR3 loop spans 13 amino acids. The V gene end was trimmed by 3 bases and the J gene end by 9 bases; junction bases not matched to a gene: 6. The CDR3 protein is CASSLDRERSYTF. The CDR3 region has the DNA TGTGCCAGCAGTTTGGACAGGGAGAGGAGCTACACCTTC.

Only a few counts were recorded for this clonotype. The gene calls are TRBV4-2 and TRBJ1-5; D may be TRBD1 (5 bases). This CDR3 is built from 13 residues. Germline-derived CDR1 and CDR2 are LGHNA and YNFKEQ. V lost 1 base and J 9 bases, leaving 10 bases between the germline ends. As DNA, the CDR3 is TGTGCCAGCAGCCAAGCATCCGGGGGGCCCCAGCATTTT. It is translated as CASSQASGGPQHF.

In its sample, this clonotype was seen many times. The CDR3 region is CASSERRGDTQYF. The CDR3 DNA is TGTGCCAGCAGTGAAAGGCGAGGGGATACGCAGTATTTT. The J gene is TRBJ2-3, the V gene TRBV6-1; perhaps TRBD2 as D (5 bases). Germline CDR1 MNHNS, CDR2 SASEGT. This CDR3 has 13 residues. V lost 2 bases and J 6 bases, leaving 9 bases between the germline ends.

The J gene is TRBJ2-1, the V gene TRBV20-1, with 8 bases fitting TRBD2. V lost 1 base to trimming and J lost 6 bases; unmatched junction nucleotides: 2. This CDR3 is 13 amino acids long. Germline V CDR1 and CDR2: DFQATT, SNEGSKA (reference sequence). CDR3 nucleotide sequence: TGCAGTGCTAGAGTCGGGGGGGGCAATGAGCAGTTCTTC. As protein: CSARVGGGNEQFF.

Regarding this clonotype: Given a much more abundant clone one base away, this may be a read error. The V and J genes are TRBV6-5 and TRBJ1-2; D might be TRBD1 (6 bases). Germline lookup yields CDR1 MNHEY and CDR2 SVGAGI. The CDR3 loop spans 15 amino acids. This CDR3 is CASSRGEGSNCGYTF. CDR3 nucleotides: TGTGCCAGCAGCAGGGGAGAAGGGTCTAACTGTGGCTACACCTTC.

V gene TRBV29-1 combines with J gene TRBJ2-7; D gene uncertain. Deletions cut 4 bases from V and 7 bases from J, with 14 bases between. The germline gives CDR1 SQVTM, CDR2 ANQGSEA. The length of the CDR3 is 12 residues. Written as DNA, the CDR3 is TGCAGCGTTGTAGGTGGATCCAATGAGCAGTACTTC. This encodes CSVVGGSNEQYF.

The chain couples TRBV6-1 to TRBJ1-5, with D perhaps matching TRBD1 (6 bases). Between the trimmed V and J ends, which lost 5 bases and 3 bases, there was a span of 11 bases. Germline V CDR1 and CDR2: MNHNS, SASEGT. The CDR3 consists of 14 residues. For the CDR3, the DNA is TGTGCCAGCAGTAAGGACAGCCTCAATCAGCCCCAGCATTTT. Its translation is CASSKDSLNQPQHF.

CDR3 region: CSWTGSAGAFF. CDR3 coding DNA: TGCAGCTGGACAGGGAGTGCGGGAGCTTTCTTT. The V and J genes are TRBV29-1 and TRBJ1-1; 8 nucleotides match TRBD1. CDR3 length: 11 amino acids. Trimming removed 8 bases from V and 10 bases from J; junction bases left unmatched: 9. Germline CDR1 and CDR2: SQVTM and ANQGSEA.

The chain joins TRBV7-9 to TRBJ2-3, with 7 nucleotides matching TRBD1. The CDR3 loop spans 15 amino acids. V lost 3 bases, J lost 2 bases, and 5 bases stayed unmatched. Germline CDR1 SEHNR, CDR2 FQNEAQ (reference sequence). This chain's CDR3 is CASSFRGGFTDTQYF. As DNA, the CDR3 is TGTGCCAGCAGCTTTCGAGGGGGCTTCACAGATACGCAGTATTTT.

The J gene is TRBJ2-7, the V gene TRBV4-1; 10 nucleotides match TRBD2. This CDR3 region has 15 residues. J lost 4 bases, V lost 1 base, and 4 bases had no gene match. Germline V gene lookup returns CDR1 MGHRA and CDR2 YSYEKL. CDR3 coding DNA: TGCGCCAGCAGCCAAGCTGGGACTAGCGCGTACGAGCAGTACTTC. It yields the protein CASSQAGTSAYEQYF.

This clonotype was found a few times. The rearrangement uses TRBV5-6 and TRBJ2-7; 7 bases match TRBD1. Unmatched junction bases numbered 3, after V lost 1 base and J lost 2 bases. Germline values: CDR1 SGHDT, CDR2 YYEEEE. The CDR3 totals 14 residues. The CDR3 sequence: CASSLYRGTYEQYF. The CDR3 nucleotides are TGTGCCAGCAGCTTGTACAGGGGTACCTACGAGCAGTACTTC.

The J gene is TRBJ1-2, the V gene TRBV13; TRBD1 matches 7 bases. Germline values: CDR1 PRHDT, CDR2 FYEKMQ (reference sequence). The CDR3 is made up of 16 amino acids. The V gene end was trimmed by 5 bases and the J gene end by 8 bases; junction bases not matched to a gene: 17. In DNA form, the CDR3 reads TGTGCCAGCAGCCCCCCCCTAAACGACAGGGAGAGGGGCTACACCTTC. Amino acids: CASSPPLNDRERGYTF.

V and J are TRBV7-9 and TRBJ1-4; no firm D call. CDR3 size: 14 residues. V lost 3 bases and J 10 bases, leaving 15 bases between the germline ends. Germline loops: CDR1 SEHNR, CDR2 FQNEAQ (reference sequence). The DNA for the CDR3 is TGTGCCAGCAGCTTTCGTTCCGAGACTGGAAAACTGTTTTTT. Protein sequence: CASSFRSETGKLFF.

V gene TRBV12-3 or TRBV12-4 combines with J gene TRBJ1-1; the D is unclear. With 6 bases removed from V and 7 bases from J, the gap between germline ends came to 12 bases. The CDR3 covers 12 residues. The CDR3 region has the DNA TGTGCCAGCAGCCCAACCAGCCTTGAAGCTTTCTTT. Translated, it gives CASSPTSLEAFF.

The chain joins TRBV4-3 to TRBJ2-4, with TRBD1 matching 11 bases. The V and J ends lost 0 bases and 2 bases, in that order; junction bases with no gene match: 9. The CDR3 contains 19 residues. Germline lookup yields CDR1 LGHNA and CDR2 YSLEER. The chain's CDR3 is CASSQDPGQGVGTKNIQYF. CDR3 coding DNA: TGCGCCAGCAGCCAAGACCCGGGACAGGGGGTAGGAACCAAAAACATTCAGTACTTC.

The J gene is TRBJ2-1, the V gene TRBV7-3, with TRBD1 identical over 9 bases. CDR1 and CDR2 (germline): SGHTA, FQGTGA. Trimming cost V 4 bases and J 4 bases; bases outside gene matches: 8. The CDR3 loop spans 16 amino acids. CDR3 nucleotide sequence: TGTGCCAGCAGCTCTGCCGGGACAGGGTTGTACAATGAGCAGTTCTTC. Its protein product is CASSSAGTGLYNEQFF.

The rearrangement links TRBV7-8 to TRBJ1-2; 7 positions agree with TRBD1. J lost 9 bases, V lost 5 bases, and 15 bases had no gene match. Looked up from germline, CDR1 is SGHVS and CDR2 is FQNEAQ. The CDR3 has 15 amino acids. The chain's CDR3 is CASSKDRAPMKSYTF. In DNA, the CDR3 is TGTGCCAGCAGCAAAGACAGGGCCCCTATGAAGAGCTACACCTTC.

This clonotype was seen more than once but under ten times. The V call is TRBV5-5, the J call TRBJ2-3; 11 bases match TRBD2. V shed 2 bases and J 0 bases; nucleotides not matched to a gene: 5. The V gene's germline CDR1 is SGHKS and CDR2 YYEKEE (reference sequence). There are 17 residues in the CDR3. This chain's CDR3 is CASSFLTSGDSTDTQYF. The CDR3 DNA reads as TGTGCCAGCAGCTTTTTGACTAGCGGGGACAGCACAGATACGCAGTATTTT.

This rearrangement joins TRBV27 to TRBJ2-1; 7 bases map to TRBD2. Germline values: CDR1 MNHEY, CDR2 SMNVEV (reference sequence). V was pared by 3 bases and J by 12 bases, with 8 bases of the junction left unmatched. The CDR3 is made up of 13 amino acids. The CDR3 coding sequence is TGTGCCAGCAGTTTGGGGGGGTTCGGCGGGCAGTTCTTC. This sequence encodes CASSLGGFGGQFF.

This clonotype was picked up a small number of times. The chain joins TRBV29-1 to TRBJ2-5; 7 bases are shared with TRBD1. V dropped 6 bases and J dropped 11; count of bases not matched to a gene: 15. Germline V CDR1 and CDR2: SQVTM, ANQGSEA. The CDR3 has 13 residues. The CDR3 bases are TGCAGCGTAGGACAAAGACAGGGTCTGCAGCAGTACTTC. Translation: CSVGQRQGLQQYF.